This TCR beta chain came from a study of blood T cell repertoires in COVID-19. Study-wide background: Acute-phase and convalescent COVID-19 samples originated in the United States, Italy and Spain.

In the original analysis: Scientists estimated how many nucleated cells there were by amplifying reference gene primers. Repertoires were generated with immunoSEQ multiplex PCR, while TCRdb's copy carries only in-frame clones and drops some. That table is the source of V, J and clone size, and D and trimming were worked out from the DNA. The sample gives under 250,000 clones, roughly 80% of which show up once; approximately 4.8% is in the top ten. This CDR3 has 15 amino acids. Looked up from germline, CDR1 is SGHNT and CDR2 is YYREEE (reference sequence). The J segment lost 6 bases and the V segment lost 3 bases, leaving 5 bases of the junction unmatched.

Source material: peripheral blood. The clonotype was recovered from a man in his fifties or sixties with active or convalescent COVID-19. The gene calls are TRBV5-4 and TRBJ2-5; 13 bases agree with TRBD2. The CDR3, as DNA: TGTGCCAGCAGCTCACTAGCGGGGGGGCCAAAGACCCAGTACTTC. This sequence encodes CASSSLAGGPKTQYF.